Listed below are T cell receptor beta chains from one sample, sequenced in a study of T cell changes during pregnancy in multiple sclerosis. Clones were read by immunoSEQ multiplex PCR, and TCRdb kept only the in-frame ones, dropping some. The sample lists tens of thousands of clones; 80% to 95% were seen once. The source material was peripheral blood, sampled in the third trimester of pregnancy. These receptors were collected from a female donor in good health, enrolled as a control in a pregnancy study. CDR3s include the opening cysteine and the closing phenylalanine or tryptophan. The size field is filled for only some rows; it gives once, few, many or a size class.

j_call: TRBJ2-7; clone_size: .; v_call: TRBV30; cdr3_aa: CAAGGLEQYF
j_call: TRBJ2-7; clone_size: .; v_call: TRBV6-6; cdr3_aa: CASNPSGGHPREQYF
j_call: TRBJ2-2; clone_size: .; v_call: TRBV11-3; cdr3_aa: CASSLGTGSGTGELFF
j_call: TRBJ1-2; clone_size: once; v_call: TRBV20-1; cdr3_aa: CSAPLQGGYTF
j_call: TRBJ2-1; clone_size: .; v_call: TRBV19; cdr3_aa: CASSPGLAGYNEQFF
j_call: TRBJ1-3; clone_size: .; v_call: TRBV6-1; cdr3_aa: CATYAQAASDTIYF
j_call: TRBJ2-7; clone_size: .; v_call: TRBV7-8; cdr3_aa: CASSLNRGRGQYF
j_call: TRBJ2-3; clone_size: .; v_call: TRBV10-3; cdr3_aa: CAITPGSGASGRASPDTQYF
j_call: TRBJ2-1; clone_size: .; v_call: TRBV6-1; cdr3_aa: CASRENEQFF
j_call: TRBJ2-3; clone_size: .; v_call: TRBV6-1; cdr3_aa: CASSPGQSRTDTQYF
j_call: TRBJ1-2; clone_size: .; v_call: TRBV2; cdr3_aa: CASSETRQGTNYGYTF
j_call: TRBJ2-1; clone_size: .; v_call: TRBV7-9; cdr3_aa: CASRLAGGLGNEQFF
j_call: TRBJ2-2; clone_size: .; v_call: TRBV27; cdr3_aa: CASSLLGADTGELFF
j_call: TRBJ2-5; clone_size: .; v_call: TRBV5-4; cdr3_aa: CATRAETSQETQYF
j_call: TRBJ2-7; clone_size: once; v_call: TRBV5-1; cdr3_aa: CASSLAQTSGNYEQYF
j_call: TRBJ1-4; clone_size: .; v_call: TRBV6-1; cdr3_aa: CASNEGAINEKLFF
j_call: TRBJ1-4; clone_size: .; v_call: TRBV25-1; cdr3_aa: CASSQPGTAEKLFF
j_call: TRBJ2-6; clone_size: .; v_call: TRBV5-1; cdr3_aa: CASSTQGAGANVLTF
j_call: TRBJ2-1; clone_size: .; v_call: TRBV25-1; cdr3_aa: CASSDPKTSGDNEQFF
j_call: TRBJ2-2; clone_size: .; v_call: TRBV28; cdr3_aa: CASRGHPGLTNTGELFF
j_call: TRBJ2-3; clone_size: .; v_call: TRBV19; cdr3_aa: CASSPPGLASGSDTQYF
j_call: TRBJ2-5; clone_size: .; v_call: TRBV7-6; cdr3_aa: CASSPHQAETQYF
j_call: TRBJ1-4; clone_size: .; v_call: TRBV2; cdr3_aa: CASSNRTMGGKLFF
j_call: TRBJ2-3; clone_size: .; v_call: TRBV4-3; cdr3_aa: CASSQDSASGSTDTQYF
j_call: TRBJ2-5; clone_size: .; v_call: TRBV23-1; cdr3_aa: CAAGTSGEEETQYF
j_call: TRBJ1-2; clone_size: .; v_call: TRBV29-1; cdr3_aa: CSDDRRNGYTF
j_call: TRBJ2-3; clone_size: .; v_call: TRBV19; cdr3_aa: CASSNPPLGLAGGTDTQYF
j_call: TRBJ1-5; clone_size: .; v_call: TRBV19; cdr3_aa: CASSVRTGQGRGNQPQHF
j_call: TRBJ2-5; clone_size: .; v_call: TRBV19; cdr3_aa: CASSILGQSKETQYF
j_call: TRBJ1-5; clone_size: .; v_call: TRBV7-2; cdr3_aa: CASSLRGIGVYQPQHF
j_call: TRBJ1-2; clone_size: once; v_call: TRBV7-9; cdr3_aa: CASSSDRGYGYTF
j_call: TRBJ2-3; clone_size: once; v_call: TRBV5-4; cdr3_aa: CASSLIRPGGTDTQYF
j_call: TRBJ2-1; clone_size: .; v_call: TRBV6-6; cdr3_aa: CASGEGTSSNEQFF
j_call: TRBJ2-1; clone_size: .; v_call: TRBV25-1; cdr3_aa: CASSQQGISYNEQFF
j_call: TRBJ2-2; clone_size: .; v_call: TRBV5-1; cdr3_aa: CASSSPGQGNGELFF
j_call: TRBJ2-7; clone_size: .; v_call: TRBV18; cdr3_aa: CASSRTGTVIYEQYF
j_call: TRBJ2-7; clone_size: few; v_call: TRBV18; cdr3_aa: CASSPGQSSYEQYF
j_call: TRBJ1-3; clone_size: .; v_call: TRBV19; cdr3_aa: CASSILTDRRNTIYF
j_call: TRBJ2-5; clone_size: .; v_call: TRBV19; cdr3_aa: CASSEMAGYETQYF
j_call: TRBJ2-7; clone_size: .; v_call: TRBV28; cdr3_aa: CASSRPAGAPSYEQYF
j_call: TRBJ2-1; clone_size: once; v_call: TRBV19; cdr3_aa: CAIGGQGAGTSKFF
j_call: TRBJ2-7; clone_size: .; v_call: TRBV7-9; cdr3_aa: CASSPAGGYEQYF